This T cell receptor (beta chain) was recovered during a study of beta chain features in type 1 diabetes. Turning to the study itself: There were about 110,000,000 sorted cells examined across all samples. Findings and limits, study-wide: Any HLA-type effect on TCRB rearrangement remained unresolved here. For patients, the naive, central memory and Treg TCRB repertoires appeared more alike than for healthy donors.

Comment on this clone: Its target is unknown.

Markers CD45RO/CCR7/CD25/CD127/CD95/CD27 served to sort CD4+ naive, central memory, regulatory and stem cell-like memory cells. The sequenced template was cDNA made from the entire isolated RNA. Sequenced by immunoSEQ multiplex PCR; TCRdb stores in-frame clones only, minus some. The sample includes about 900,000 clones, roughly a sixth of them seen just once. Trimming left V 4 bases short and J 6 bases short, with 7 bases between. The CDR3 contains 12 residues. Germline CDR1 LGHNA, CDR2 YNFKEQ. The rearrangement uses TRBV4-2 and TRBJ1-3; no reliable D call. The sequencing input was naive CD4+ T cells from blood. The sequence was obtained from a woman aged 18-35 years in good health. The CDR3 nucleotides are TGTGCCAGCAGCCCGAGAGAAAACACCATATATTTT. It translates to CASSPRENTIYF.